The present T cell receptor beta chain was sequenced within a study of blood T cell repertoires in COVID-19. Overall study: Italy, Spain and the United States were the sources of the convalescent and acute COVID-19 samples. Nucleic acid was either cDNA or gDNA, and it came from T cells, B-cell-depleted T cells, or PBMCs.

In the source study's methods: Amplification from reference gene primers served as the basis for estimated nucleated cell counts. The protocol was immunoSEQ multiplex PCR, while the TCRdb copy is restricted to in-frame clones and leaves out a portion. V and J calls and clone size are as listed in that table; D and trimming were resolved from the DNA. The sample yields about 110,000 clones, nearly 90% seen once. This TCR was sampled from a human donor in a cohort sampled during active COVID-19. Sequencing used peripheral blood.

CDR3 bases: TGTGCCATCTCCAAGGGGGGAGGGGTTTACAATGAGCAGTTCTTC. Translating gives CAISKGGGVYNEQFF. This chain links TRBV6-5 with TRBJ2-1, with D possibly TRBD2 on 7 matching bases. Germline lookup yields CDR1 MNHEY and CDR2 SVGAGI. Trimming left V 10 bases short and J 4 bases short, with 20 bases between. CDR3 length equals 15 residues.